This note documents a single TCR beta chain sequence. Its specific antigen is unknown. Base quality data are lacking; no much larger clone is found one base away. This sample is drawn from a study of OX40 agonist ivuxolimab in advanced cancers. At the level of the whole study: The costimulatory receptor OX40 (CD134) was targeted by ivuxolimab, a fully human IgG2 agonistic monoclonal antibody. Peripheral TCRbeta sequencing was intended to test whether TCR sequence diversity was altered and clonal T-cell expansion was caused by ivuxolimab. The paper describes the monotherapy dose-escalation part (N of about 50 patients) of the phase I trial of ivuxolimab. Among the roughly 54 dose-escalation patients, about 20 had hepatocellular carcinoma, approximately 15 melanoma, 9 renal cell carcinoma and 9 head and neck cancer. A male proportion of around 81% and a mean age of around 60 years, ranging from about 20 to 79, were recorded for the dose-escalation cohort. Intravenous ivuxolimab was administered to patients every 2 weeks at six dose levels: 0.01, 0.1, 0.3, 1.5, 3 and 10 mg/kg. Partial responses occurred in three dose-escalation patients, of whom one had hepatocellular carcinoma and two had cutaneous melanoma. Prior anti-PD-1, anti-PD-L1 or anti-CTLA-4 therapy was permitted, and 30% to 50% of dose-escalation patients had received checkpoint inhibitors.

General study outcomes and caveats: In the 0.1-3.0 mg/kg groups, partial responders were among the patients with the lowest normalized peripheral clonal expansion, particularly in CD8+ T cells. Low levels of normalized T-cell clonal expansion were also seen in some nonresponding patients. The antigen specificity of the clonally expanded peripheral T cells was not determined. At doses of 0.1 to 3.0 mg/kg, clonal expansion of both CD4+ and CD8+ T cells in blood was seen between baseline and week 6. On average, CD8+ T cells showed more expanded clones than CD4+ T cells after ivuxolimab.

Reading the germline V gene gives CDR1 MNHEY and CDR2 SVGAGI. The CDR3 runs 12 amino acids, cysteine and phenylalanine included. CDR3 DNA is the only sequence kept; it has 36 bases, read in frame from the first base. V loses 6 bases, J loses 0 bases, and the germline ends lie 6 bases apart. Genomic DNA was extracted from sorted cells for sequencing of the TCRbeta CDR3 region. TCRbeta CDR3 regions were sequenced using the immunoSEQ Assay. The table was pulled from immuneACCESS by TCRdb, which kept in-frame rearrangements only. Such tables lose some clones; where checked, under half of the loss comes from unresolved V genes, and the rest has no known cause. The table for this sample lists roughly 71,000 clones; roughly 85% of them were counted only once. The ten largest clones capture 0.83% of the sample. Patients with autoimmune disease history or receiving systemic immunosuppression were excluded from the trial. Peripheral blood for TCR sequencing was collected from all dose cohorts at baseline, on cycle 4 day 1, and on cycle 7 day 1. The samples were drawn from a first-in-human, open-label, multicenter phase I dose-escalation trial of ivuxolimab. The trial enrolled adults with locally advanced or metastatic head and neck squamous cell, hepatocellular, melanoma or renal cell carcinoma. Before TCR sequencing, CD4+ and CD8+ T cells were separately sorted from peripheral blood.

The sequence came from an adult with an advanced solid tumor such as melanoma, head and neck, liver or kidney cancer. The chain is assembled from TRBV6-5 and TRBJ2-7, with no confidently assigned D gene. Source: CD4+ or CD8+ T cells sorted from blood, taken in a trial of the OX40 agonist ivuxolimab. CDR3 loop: CASSVSSYEQYF. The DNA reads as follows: TGTGCCAGCAGCGTGAGCTCCTACGAGCAGTACTTC.